This T cell receptor beta chain was identified in a study of OX40 agonist ivuxolimab in advanced cancers. Looking at the study overall: The dose-escalation cohort was approximately 80% male, with a mean age of 60 years, ranging roughly 20 to 90.

TCRdb's copy holds only in-frame clones and misses some; the assay was immunoSEQ multiplex PCR. The data contain some 29,000 clones, 85% to 95% of them singletons. V lost 0 bases, J lost 2 bases, and 9 bases lay in between. The germline gives CDR1 GTSNPN, CDR2 SVGIG (reference sequence). There are 14 residues in the CDR3. This clone was recorded only once. The sequence was obtained from an adult with an advanced solid tumor such as melanoma, head and neck, liver or kidney cancer. The chain uses TRBV30 and TRBJ2-3, with D tentatively TRBD1 (6 bases). This material consisted of CD4+ or CD8+ T cells sorted from blood, taken in a trial of the OX40 agonist ivuxolimab. CDR3 region: CAWSVGQNTDTQYF. In DNA, the CDR3 is TGTGCCTGGAGTGTCGGACAGAACACAGATACGCAGTATTTT.